The clone carrying this T cell receptor (beta chain) is medium-sized (0.01 to 0.1%) by share. Antigen: not known. V lost 3 bases, J lost 9 bases, and 18 bases stayed unmatched. Germline values: CDR1 SGHAT, CDR2 FQNNGV. The CDR3 covers 19 residues. This entry belongs to a study of prognosis after radiotherapy for stage I lung cancer. Study results and limitations: Unique TCR clone counts dropped after stereotactic body radiation therapy, from a median of around 9,500 to 6,500.

The authors amplified TCR beta CDR3 from genomic DNA using two-round multiplex PCR. Gene-specific TRBV and TRBJ primers were used in PCR round one. TCRdb reanalysed the multiplex PCR reads using MiXCR and keeps one entry per CDR3 protein. The data contain almost 20,000 distinct CDR3 sequences, approximately 28% of them singletons. This TCR derives from a donor of 50 years or more with non-small cell lung cancer. The source material was PBMCs, sampled before or after stereotactic body radiation therapy (not recorded which). The V call is TRBV11-2, the J call TRBJ2-1; 12 bases map to TRBD2. The CDR3 reads CASSLAGALAGGPQSEQFF. CDR3 bases: TGTGCCAGCAGCTTGGCCGGGGCGCTAGCGGGAGGGCCTCAAAGTGAGCAGTTCTTC.